This TCR beta chain was observed in a study of cytomegalovirus exposure and HLA in healthy donors. About the study: Per a later analysis, the roughly 680 first-cohort and 120 validation repertoires shared one platform. Findings and caveats of the study: Specificity of three CMV-associated chains for CMV antigens was verified in vitro.

The CDR3 contains 14 residues. Germline CDR1 reads LGHNA; CDR2 reads YSLEER. Trimming removed 1 base at V and 3 bases at J, with 8 bases between. On this clone: The antigen is not known.

Produced via immunoSEQ multiplex PCR; TCRdb's table is partial and in-frame only. The table shows approximately 220,000 clones, with roughly 89% occurring only once. Input material: PBMCs. V and J are TRBV4-3 and TRBJ2-3, with D uncertain. This receptor was taken from a man younger than 35 in good health and CMV-seronegative. The CDR3 protein is CASSQVVQTDTQYF. The CDR3 bases are TGCGCCAGCAGCCAAGTGGTCCAGACAGATACGCAGTATTTT.